This entry features one T cell receptor (beta chain) sequence. Germline values: CDR1 LGHNA, CDR2 YNFKEQ. J gave up 0 bases and V 4 bases, and 15 bases lay outside the gene matches. The CDR3 runs 21 residues. Authors' methods: Cell counts per sample came from amplifying reference gene primers. Here immunoSEQ multiplex PCR was the method, and the copy in TCRdb shows in-frame clones only, minus some. That table supplies the V and J calls and clone size; D and trimming were determined from the DNA. This table holds about 100,000 clones, roughly 84% found once. These data are taken from a study of blood T cell repertoires in COVID-19. Across the whole study: The samples span acute and convalescent COVID-19 from the United States, Italy and Spain. PBMCs, B-cell-depleted T cells, or T cells were the source of the cDNA or gDNA that made up the material.

This chain connects TRBV4-2 to TRBJ2-1; 13 bases align to TRBD2. The sequence was obtained from a human donor in a cohort sampled during active COVID-19. Input material: peripheral blood. The CDR3 nucleotides read TGTGCCAGCAGCCCTACTAGCGGGGGGGCCGTTTATACAAGCTCCTACAATGAGCAGTTCTTC. This translates into CASSPTSGGAVYTSSYNEQFF.